This T cell receptor (beta chain) was recovered during a study of molecular identifiers for immune sequencing clone quantification. TCRdb itself ran the PCR reads through MiXCR, one entry per CDR3 protein. This table has hundreds of thousands of distinct CDR3 sequences, less than 30% appearing once. The CDR3 has 13 amino acids. Trimming left V 3 bases short and J 7 bases short, with 15 bases between. Germline CDR1 DFQATT, CDR2 SNEGSKA (reference sequence). This clonotype occurred a few times. This chain connects TRBV20-1 to TRBJ1-1; D possibly corresponds to TRBD1 (6 bases). The receptor was isolated from a human donor in good health. Some libraries in this study had Jurkat cell RNA spiked in. The sequencing sample was made of naive CD8+ T cells from blood, with Jurkat cell RNA spiked in. Documented subset: FACS-sorted CD8+CD4-CCR7+CD45RA+ naive T cells. The CDR3: CSASDRSFSEAFF. Written as DNA, the CDR3 is TGCAGTGCTAGTGACAGGTCCTTCAGTGAAGCTTTCTTT.